This T cell receptor beta chain is drawn from a study of blood T cell repertoires in COVID-19 (TCRdb year 2020). Turning to the overall study: Collaborator samples came from the United States, Italy and Spain and covered acute and convalescent phases of COVID-19. Where available, HLA class I and class II types were taken from metadata supplied by the sample provider and were not determined by assay-based typing. Deeply sampled blood TCRbeta repertoires from subjects exposed to, actively infected with, or recovered from COVID-19 were included in the dataset. The prospective study material was composed of cDNA or gDNA derived from T cells, B-cell-depleted T cells, or PBMCs. The samples were drawn from two sources: the first 160 participants of the ongoing ImmuneRACE study, and over 950 subjects contributed by 6 global collaborators. The repertoires were released in a freely available public database meant as a resource for research on the immune response to SARS-CoV-2. The sample metadata nearly always contained a de-identified subject ID, COVID-19 status, age in years and sex. Study-wide conclusions, independent of this receptor: The amount of clinical and demographic metadata varied by source and participant and was provided uncurated.

With regard to this clone: Its antigen remains undetermined. Per-base quality was not reported, and no clone a single base away is much larger than it.

Participants in the prospective study were enrolled through a virtual design, were aged about 18 to 100 years, and lived in 24 United States geographic areas. Cohort assignment in the prospective study relied on participant-reported clinical history from a screening survey and a study questionnaire. In the prospective study, mobile phlebotomists collected whole blood, serum and a nasopharyngeal or oropharyngeal swab from each participant. Additional blood draws and questionnaires over an approximately 2-month period could optionally be provided by prospective study participants. Before DNA extraction, blood samples from the prospective study were shipped at room temperature or frozen. TCRbeta CDR3 regions were amplified from genomic DNA using the immunoSEQ Assay, a bias-controlled multiplex PCR. In the source study's methods: Nucleated cell counts per sample were estimated from amplification of reference gene primers within the assay. Sequence reads were collapsed and filtered to measure the absolute abundance of every unique TCRbeta CDR3 rearrangement. Productive Simpson clonality was computed per sample as the square root of Simpson's diversity index over productive rearrangements. TCRdb mirrors the immuneACCESS table, restricted to in-frame sequences. Some clones are absent from its copies; in checked studies, under half trace to an unresolved V gene, and the reason for the others is unknown. Clone size and the V and J calls come from that table; the DNA yielded D and trimming. The sample profile shows about 250,000 clones; 85% to 90% of them were found once. The ten biggest clones cover 3% to 4% of the sample.

The CDR3 contains 15 residues, cysteine and phenylalanine counted. The kept DNA is CDR3 alone, 45 bases in frame from the first base. As encoded in the germline V gene, CDR1 is SGHTA while CDR2 is FQGNSA. Trimming takes 5 bases from V and 2 bases from J, and the germline ends sit 16 bases apart. The receptor chain draws on TRBV7-2 and TRBJ2-7; tentative D gene TRBD2, with 6 bases matching. This TCR came from a woman in her twenties or thirties with acute COVID-19. The sequenced sample was PBMCs or T cells enriched from blood (not recorded which). For the CDR3, the sequence is CASSPRSRDTYEQYF. In nucleotide form, the sequence is TGTGCCAGCAGCCCCCGCTCGCGGGATACCTACGAGCAGTACTTC.